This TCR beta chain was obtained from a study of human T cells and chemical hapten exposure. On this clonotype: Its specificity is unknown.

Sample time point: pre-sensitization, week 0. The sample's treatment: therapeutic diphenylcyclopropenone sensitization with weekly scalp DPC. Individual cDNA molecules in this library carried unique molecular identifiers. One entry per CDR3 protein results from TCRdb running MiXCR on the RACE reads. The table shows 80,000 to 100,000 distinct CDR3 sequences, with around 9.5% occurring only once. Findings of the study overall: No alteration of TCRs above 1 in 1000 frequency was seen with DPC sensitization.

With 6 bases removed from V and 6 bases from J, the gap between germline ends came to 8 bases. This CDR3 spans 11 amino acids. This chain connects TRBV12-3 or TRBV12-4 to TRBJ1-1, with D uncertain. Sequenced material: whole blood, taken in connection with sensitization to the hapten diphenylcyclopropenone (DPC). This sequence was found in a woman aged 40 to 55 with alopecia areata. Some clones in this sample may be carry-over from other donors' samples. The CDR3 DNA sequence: TGTGCCAGCAGCCGTATCGCTGAAGCTTTCTTT. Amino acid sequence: CASSRIAEAFF.